Only a few counts were recorded for the clone carrying this T cell receptor (beta chain). This sample is part of a study of regulatory T cells in long-lasting Graves disease. Time point in this sample: newly diagnosed GD, antithyroid drugs for less than 3 months. RNA extracted from PBMCs served as the sequencing template. This CDR3 region has 16 residues. Trimming shortened V by 6 bases and J by 0 bases, and 15 bases separated the two germline ends. Germline V gene sequence: CDR1 MNHNS, CDR2 SASEGT. To make TCR beta libraries, researchers used iRepertoire HTBI primers and Arm-PCR of CDR3 regions. TCRdb re-derived calls from the multiplex PCR reads in MiXCR, one entry per CDR3 protein. The table lists just over 600,000 distinct CDR3 sequences, under 20% of them singletons. This same sample was also taken into another study, of T cells in Graves' hyperthyroidism and ophthalmopathy.

This rearrangement joins TRBV6-1 to TRBJ1-5; a possible D gene is TRBD1 (6 bases). This clonotype was obtained from a woman in her thirties with Graves disease. The sequencing here drew on peripheral blood mononuclear cells (PBMCs), taken at new diagnosis, from a patient treated with antithyroid drugs. The DNA for the CDR3 is TGTGCCAGCAGCTTAGGGGACAACCTTAGCAATCAGCCCCAGCATTTT. Translation: CASSLGDNLSNQPQHF.